The sequence of this T cell receptor (beta chain) was determined in a study of T cell repertoires in cytomegalovirus infection. Study-wide results and caveats: Cumulative public TCR beta family frequency identified CMV carriers with the relevant HLA. There were HLA-C-restricted CMV-specific TCR beta clonotypes dominating the ex vivo response.

V was trimmed by 7 bases and J by 1 base, leaving 10 bases between them. The CDR3 is made up of 13 amino acids. Germline assignment: CDR1 SGHAT and CDR2 FQDESV (reference sequence). Note on this clonotype: Its antigen remains unknown.

TCRdb fed the reads into MiXCR, producing one record per CDR3 protein. The sample has some 500,000 distinct CDR3 sequences; around a third are singletons. Specimen: cultured PBMCs, collected from culture after CMV antigen stimulation. The chain joins TRBV11-1 to TRBJ1-1, with a tentative D call TRBD1 (6 bases). This clonotype originated in a human donor in good health (CMV status not recorded). Some clones in this sample may be carry-over from other donors' samples. CDR3 bases: TGTGCCAGCACCGGAGGGGGGAACACTGAAGCTTTCTTT. Encoded protein: CASTGGGNTEAFF.